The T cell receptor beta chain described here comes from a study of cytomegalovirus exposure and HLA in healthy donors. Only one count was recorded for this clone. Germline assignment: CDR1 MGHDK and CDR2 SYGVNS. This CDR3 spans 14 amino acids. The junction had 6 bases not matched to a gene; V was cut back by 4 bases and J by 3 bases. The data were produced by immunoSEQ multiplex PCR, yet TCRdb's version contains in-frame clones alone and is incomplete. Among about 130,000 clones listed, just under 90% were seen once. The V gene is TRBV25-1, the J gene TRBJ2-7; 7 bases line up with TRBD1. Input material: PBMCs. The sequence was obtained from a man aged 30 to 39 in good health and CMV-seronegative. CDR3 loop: CASSGRQGNYEQYF. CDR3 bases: TGTGCCAGCAGTGGACGACAGGGTAACTACGAGCAGTACTTC.